The 23 T cell receptor beta chains in this list originate from one sample, sequenced in a study of blood T cell repertoires in COVID-19. Clones were read by immunoSEQ multiplex PCR, and TCRdb kept only the in-frame ones, dropping some. Of some 87,000 clones in the sample, about 70% were seen once. The source material was peripheral blood. Source of these receptors: a woman aged 80 or over with active or convalescent COVID-19.

This clone was observed a few times. V usage is TRBV12-5 and J usage is TRBJ1-1; D not resolved. The CDR3 runs 14 residues. Trimming left V 1 base short and J 6 bases short, with 12 bases between. From germline, CDR1 is LGHNT and CDR2 FRNRAP. The CDR3 loop reads CASGLEGRSAEAFF. As DNA, the CDR3 is TGTGCTAGTGGTTTGGAAGGCAGGTCAGCTGAAGCTTTCTTT.

V usage is TRBV11-2 and J usage is TRBJ1-1; no definite D call. V was pared by 6 bases and J by 0 bases, with 17 bases between. The length of the CDR3 is 16 residues. In germline, CDR1 is SGHAT, CDR2 FQNNGV. CDR3 loop: CASRVLRGRVNTEAFF. The CDR3 DNA follows: TGTGCCAGCAGGGTACTTCGAGGAAGAGTGAACACTGAAGCTTTCTTT.

For the CDR3, the DNA is TGCGCCAGCAGCCTGATACCGGGACTGTCCGATGAGCAGTTCTTC. It specifies CASSLIPGLSDEQFF. J is TRBJ2-1 and V is TRBV4-1, with D possibly matching TRBD2 (6 bases). CDR3 size: 15 residues. Trimming took off 4 bases at V and 8 bases at J, with 18 bases between the two ends. CDR1 and CDR2 (germline): MGHRA, YSYEKL.

Many counts were recorded for this clone. The V and J genes are TRBV4-1 and TRBJ1-1; D is perhaps TRBD1 (5 bases). The V end lost 6 bases, the J end lost 8 bases, and 13 bases lay between the germline ends. Germline CDR1 MGHRA, CDR2 YSYEKL. This CDR3 has 12 residues. The CDR3 spells CASSLAGEEAFF. The CDR3 nucleotides read TGCGCCAGCAGTCTGGCGGGGGAGGAAGCTTTCTTT.

The rearrangement joins TRBV28 to TRBJ1-2; D not certain. CDR3 size: 14 residues. Germline CDR1 MDHEN, CDR2 SYDVKM. Trimming took 3 bases from V and 6 from J, leaving 14 bases between them. CDR3 in amino acids: CASSFPPAGHGYTF. The DNA for the CDR3 is TGTGCCAGCAGTTTCCCTCCTGCGGGTCATGGCTACACCTTC.

This chain connects TRBV10-3 to TRBJ1-1; D is undetermined. This CDR3 contains 15 residues. Germline CDR1 reads ENHRY; CDR2 reads SYGVKD. V was pared by 0 bases and J by 5 bases, with 13 bases between. The DNA for the CDR3 is TGTGCCATCAGTGAGTCTTTTGGTCCGGGAACTGAAGCTTTCTTT. This gives the protein CAISESFGPGTEAFF.

This clone was counted between two and nine times. CDR3 residues: CATKFGGTSGANVLTF. The CDR3, as DNA: TGTGCCACCAAGTTCGGGGGGACTTCTGGGGCCAACGTCCTGACTTTC. V and J are TRBV19 and TRBJ2-6; 7 bases match TRBD2. Germline loops: CDR1 LNHDA, CDR2 SQIVND (reference sequence). Trimming at V came to 10 bases and at J to 1 base, leaving 10 bases not matched to a gene. The CDR3 has 16 residues.

The chain uses TRBV9 and TRBJ1-2; D is uncertain. This CDR3 is built from 13 residues. Between the trimmed V and J ends, which lost 0 bases and 1 base, there was a span of 4 bases. Germline CDR1 reads SGDLS; CDR2 reads YYNGEE. This chain's CDR3 is CASSVGDNYGYTF. Here the CDR3 DNA reads TGTGCCAGCAGCGTAGGAGATAACTATGGCTACACCTTC.

This clone was counted between two and nine times. CDR3 residues: CASSYSKVTVGEQYF. The DNA of the CDR3 is TGTGCCAGCAGTTACTCGAAAGTTACAGTGGGCGAGCAGTACTTC. V and J are TRBV6-2 or TRBV6-3 and TRBJ2-7; D gene uncertain. Germline loops: CDR1 MNHEY, CDR2 SVGEGT. Deletions cut 0 bases from V and 6 bases from J, with 15 bases between. This CDR3 is 15 amino acids long.

V is TRBV20-1 and J is TRBJ1-4; D perhaps matches TRBD1 (5 bases). V gave up 3 bases and J gave up 10 bases, with 15 bases separating them. Germline values: CDR1 DFQATT, CDR2 SNEGSKA (reference sequence). The CDR3 runs to 13 residues. CDR3 in amino acids: CSASTGLRGKLFF. Here the CDR3 DNA reads TGCAGTGCTAGTACAGGCCTAAGGGGAAAACTGTTTTTT.

J is TRBJ1-6 and V is TRBV7-8; D possibly corresponds to TRBD1 (5 bases). V was trimmed by 3 bases and J by 9 bases, leaving 12 bases between them. The germline gives CDR1 SGHVS, CDR2 FQNEAQ. The CDR3 has 14 residues. The CDR3: CASSLAREGSPLHF. CDR3 coding DNA: TGTGCCAGCAGCTTGGCCAGGGAGGGTTCACCCCTCCACTTT.

The V gene is TRBV12-3 or TRBV12-4, the J gene TRBJ1-1; perhaps TRBD1 as D (5 bases). The germline V and J ends were trimmed by 7 bases and 10 bases, with 19 bases remaining between them. The CDR3 totals 13 residues. The CDR3 loop reads CASNGGGDVGAFF. As DNA, the CDR3 is TGTGCCAGCAACGGGGGTGGGGATGTGGGAGCTTTCTTT.

The V call is TRBV6-6, the J call TRBJ1-3; D remains unclear. The CDR3 is 13 amino acids. The germline gives CDR1 MNHNY, CDR2 SVGAGI (reference sequence). Between the trimmed V and J ends, which lost 1 base and 2 bases, there was a span of 3 bases. CDR3 region: CASSYLTGNTIYF. The DNA of the CDR3 is TGTGCCAGCAGTTACTTAACTGGAAACACCATATATTTT.

This chain links TRBV28 with TRBJ1-3; 8 bases are shared with TRBD1. The CDR3 covers 15 residues. The V gene's germline CDR1 is MDHEN and CDR2 SYDVKM. The V and J ends lost 6 bases and 2 bases, in that order; junction bases with no gene match: 6. For the CDR3, the DNA is TGTGCCAGCAGCGAAACAGGGGGTCCTGGAAACACCATATATTTT. Translating it yields CASSETGGPGNTIYF.

In this sample, this clone turned up a few times. CDR3 nucleotide sequence: TGTGCCAGCAGCTTAGGACAGGGAAGACCCCTCCACTTT. Translation gives CASSLGQGRPLHF. The chain joins TRBV11-1 to TRBJ1-6, with TRBD1 matching 7 bases. V lost 1 base, J lost 12 bases, and 3 bases stayed unmatched. This CDR3 spans 13 amino acids. From germline, CDR1 is SGHAT and CDR2 FQDESV (reference sequence).

The V gene is TRBV27, the J gene TRBJ1-1, with TRBD1 as a possible D gene (6 bases). This CDR3 spans 14 amino acids. Germline CDR1 MNHEY, CDR2 SMNVEV (reference sequence). The V end was cut by 7 bases, the J end by 4 bases, with 16 bases between. In nucleotides, the CDR3 is TGTGCCAGCACTATCCAGCTAGGGGGCACTGAAGCTTTCTTT. As protein: CASTIQLGGTEAFF.

This clone was observed a few times. The rearrangement uses TRBV7-2 and TRBJ1-2; D may be TRBD1 (6 bases). CDR1 and CDR2 (germline): SGHTA, FQGNSA. V lost 2 bases and J lost 8, with 18 bases in between. This CDR3 is 15 amino acids long. CDR3: CASSLRPGAVWGYTF. The CDR3 region has the DNA TGTGCCAGCAGCTTACGCCCAGGGGCGGTTTGGGGCTACACCTTC.

V and J are TRBV5-4 and TRBJ2-2; possibly TRBD1 for D (5 bases). The ends were cut back, 0 bases at V and 1 base at J, with 7 bases in the middle. The CDR3 is 15 amino acids. Per the germline V gene, CDR1 is SGHNT and CDR2 is YYREEE (reference sequence). The CDR3 loop is CASSLDQGNTGELFF. The CDR3 DNA follows: TGTGCCAGCAGCTTGGACCAGGGGAACACCGGGGAGCTGTTTTTT.

The rearrangement uses TRBV5-4 and TRBJ2-7; 7 bases are a match to TRBD2. Germline CDR1 and CDR2: SGHNT and YYREEE (reference sequence). The length of the CDR3 is 15 residues. V lost 4 bases to trimming and J lost 5 bases; unmatched junction nucleotides: 12. The CDR3 loop is CASSPPGSGVHEQYF. The CDR3 DNA reads TGTGCCAGCAGCCCCCCAGGGAGCGGGGTCCACGAGCAGTACTTC.

This clone is a singleton in its sample. CDR3 bases: TGCGCCAGCAGCCAACTAGCGGGGGCGGGGGAGCAGTACTTC. It specifies CASSQLAGAGEQYF. V and J are TRBV4-3 and TRBJ2-7; 10 bases agree with TRBD2. Germline V CDR1 and CDR2: LGHNA, YSLEER. CDR3 size: 14 residues. Losses at the gene ends were 2 bases for V and 7 bases for J; bases not matched to a gene: 5.

The chain uses TRBV19 and TRBJ1-6; D is possibly TRBD1 (5 bases). Germline assignment: CDR1 LNHDA and CDR2 SQIVND (reference sequence). Trimming removed 6 bases from V and 7 bases from J, with 13 bases in between. The CDR3 length is 14 residues. The CDR3 loop reads CASRLIQANSPLHF. CDR3 DNA sequence: TGTGCCAGTAGACTAATACAGGCGAATTCACCCCTCCACTTT. Full variable domain (rest looked up from reference TRBV19 and TRBJ1-6): DGGITQSPKYLFRKEGQNVTLSCEQNLNHDAMYWYRQDPGQGLRLIYYSQIVNDFQKGDIAEGYSVSREKKESFPLTVTSAQKNPTAFYLCASRLIQANSPLHFGNGTRLTVT.

This chain's CDR3 is CASSLPGTGNEKLFF. As DNA, the CDR3 is TGTGCCAGCAGCTTACCAGGGACAGGGAATGAAAAACTGTTTTTT. The V gene is TRBV7-2, the J gene TRBJ1-4, with TRBD1 matching over 9 bases. Germline-derived CDR1 and CDR2 are SGHTA and FQGNSA. V was clipped by 2 bases and J by 5 bases; unmatched bases: 3. The CDR3 contains 15 residues.

This chain connects TRBV6-5 to TRBJ2-3; 11 nucleotides agree with TRBD2. CDR1 is MNHEY and CDR2 is SVGAGI in the germline V gene. CDR3 length equals 16 residues. V trimming: 0 bases; J trimming: 7 bases; junction bases outside the gene matches: 6. This CDR3 reads CASSYSIAGGPNTQYF. The CDR3 coding sequence is TGTGCCAGCAGTTACTCGATAGCGGGGGGGCCAAATACGCAGTATTTT.